The 7 T cell receptor beta chains listed next were all sequenced from one sample in a study of OX40 agonist ivuxolimab in advanced cancers. TCRdb's table, derived via immunoSEQ multiplex PCR, lists solely in-frame clones and lacks some. This sample has about 94,000 clones, with approximately 90% found just once. The starting material was CD4+ or CD8+ T cells sorted from blood, obtained in a trial of the OX40 agonist ivuxolimab. All receptors derive from an adult with an advanced solid tumor such as melanoma, head and neck, liver or kidney cancer.

V usage is TRBV30 and J usage is TRBJ2-7; tentative D call: TRBD1 (5 bases). V was trimmed by 4 bases and J by 4 bases, leaving 20 bases between them. Germline lookup yields CDR1 GTSNPN and CDR2 SVGIG (reference sequence). The CDR3 totals 15 residues. The CDR3 is CAWNSAMGGAYEQYF. CDR3 bases: TGTGCCTGGAATTCGGCGATGGGTGGGGCGTACGAGCAGTACTTC.

The rearrangement links TRBV7-8 to TRBJ2-7; D is perhaps TRBD1 or TRBD2 (6 bases each). V was cut by 0 bases and J by 6 bases, with 15 bases left in between. The V gene's germline CDR1 is SGHVS and CDR2 FQNEAQ. The CDR3 sequence is 15 residues long. This CDR3 reads CASSLAGGPYSEQYF. The CDR3 nucleotides read TGTGCCAGCAGCTTAGCGGGGGGCCCGTACAGCGAGCAGTACTTC. The full variable domain, rest sourced from reference TRBV7-8 and TRBJ2-7, is GAGVSQSPRYKVAKRGQDVALRCDPISGHVSLFWYQQALGQGPEFLTYFQNEAQLDKSGLPSDRFFAERPEGSVSTLKIQRTQQEDSAVYLCASSLAGGPYSEQYFGPGTRLTVT.

The V call is TRBV9, the J call TRBJ2-1, with 9 bases fitting TRBD2. The CDR3 has 17 amino acids. CDR1 is SGDLS, CDR2 YYNGEE, per germline. Trimming at V came to 0 bases and at J to 6 bases, leaving 10 bases not matched to a gene. The CDR3 loop is CASSVDGLAGPLNEQFF. The CDR3 bases are TGTGCCAGCAGCGTAGATGGTCTAGCGGGGCCCCTCAATGAGCAGTTCTTC.

The chain combines TRBV2 with TRBJ2-6; D is undetermined. Trimming took 3 bases from V and 0 from J, leaving 12 bases between them. Germline CDR1 reads SNHLY; CDR2 reads FYNNEI. CDR3 length: 17 residues. The CDR3 here is CASSDGRSRSGANVLTF. The CDR3 region has the DNA TGTGCCAGCAGTGACGGCAGGTCCCGCTCTGGGGCCAACGTCCTGACTTTC.

The V call is TRBV19, the J call TRBJ1-2, with unresolved D. Trimming removed 0 bases at V and 4 bases at J, with 9 bases between. Germline V gives CDR1 LNHDA, CDR2 SQIVND (reference sequence). The CDR3 is 14 residues long. The CDR3 DNA sequence: TGTGCCAGTAGTATAGACGAGGGCAGCTATGGCTACACCTTC. It translates to CASSIDEGSYGYTF.

The rearrangement links TRBV9 to TRBJ2-3; TRBD2 matches at 7 bases. CDR1 SGDLS and CDR2 YYNGEE come from the germline V gene. The length of the CDR3 is 14 residues. V was clipped by 4 bases and J by 2 bases; unmatched bases: 4. CDR3 sequence reads: CASSPGGYTDTQYF. CDR3 nucleotides: TGTGCCAGCAGCCCCGGGGGGTACACAGATACGCAGTATTTT.

V and J are TRBV7-3 and TRBJ1-5, with no clear D. V lost 1 base and J 5 bases, leaving 0 bases between the germline ends. The CDR3 runs to 11 residues. Per germline, CDR1 SGHTA and CDR2 FQGTGA. For the CDR3, the DNA is TGTGCCAGCAGCTTAAATCAGCCCCAGCATTTT. This codes for CASSLNQPQHF.